Listed below are T cell receptor beta chains from one sample, sequenced in a study of T cell responses to AZD1222 COVID-19 vaccine. TCRdb's copy holds only in-frame clones and misses some; the assay was immunoSEQ multiplex PCR. In the table there are 100,000 to 150,000 clones, 90% of which are singletons. The starting material was peripheral blood, obtained on day 0 of AZD1222 vaccination. Every receptor here comes from an adult in good health. Each CDR3 is given without its conserved first and last residue. Fields, in order: CDR3 length, V gene, clone size, CDR3 protein. The size entry is marked missing in some rows and otherwise reads once, few, many or a size class.

>13|TRBV30|-
AWSSTGGYTDTQY
>14|TRBV2|-
ASSDRTGSSTDTQY
>13|TRBV4-2|once
ASSQTSGSTDTQY
>12|TRBV27|-
ASRLNRGSYEQY
>12|TRBV28|-
ASSLWQGPYEQY
>15|TRBV6-2/TRBV6-3|-
ASSYSIFRVVREKLF
>13|TRBV16|-
ASSQSRQGHTEAF
>14|TRBV4-3|few
ASSQDMGTGGAPLH
>13|TRBV7-7|few
ASSFSSTNTGELF
>15|TRBV7-6|-
ASSLGSGGASAGELF
>13|TRBV6-2/TRBV6-3|-
ASSADRGPDYGYT
>12|TRBV6-5|-
ASSYSRLNQPQH
>12|TRBV15|-
ATSRDFGADTQY
>10|TRBV10-2|-
ASSESVRVQY
>15|TRBV18|once
ASSPPNSGGASDTQY
>14|TRBV4-3|-
ASSQDNGGTTGELF
>12|TRBV5-1|-
ASSLGLPTDTQY
>12|TRBV19|-
ATTRDRANYGYT
>13|TRBV24-1|-
ATSAPGRDYNEQF
>13|TRBV28|-
ASTTGGTPSYEQY
>11|TRBV24-1|-
ATSDWGRIGAF
>13|TRBV5-6|-
ASSDGQGSPYEQY
>16|TRBV5-1|-
ASSLDPFLRELNTEAF
>12|TRBV2|-
ASSGTGTGTEAF
>14|TRBV19|-
ASSAPGQGAGQPQH
>12|TRBV4-3|-
ASSPRTGSTEAF
>11|TRBV9|once
ASRGVDNSPLH
>12|TRBV5-1|-
ASSSDRGPHEQY
>10|TRBV29-1|-
SAETGEGEQY
>13|TRBV9|-
ASSLAGASYNEQF
>11|TRBV19|once
ASSSTVNQPQH
>11|TRBV29-1|-
SVESFLGDGYT
>12|TRBV12-5|-
ASAKDRGATEAF
>11|TRBV18|-
ASSPPGNQPQH
>13|TRBV7-3|few
ASSLMGGSGNTIY
>11|TRBV6-2/TRBV6-3|once
ASSAGLGNTIY
>10|TRBV28|-
ASSLAQGAET
>13|TRBV27|-
ASSLWTGHNEKLF
>15|TRBV4-2|-
ASSPTSGGAGANVLT
>11|TRBV6-1|-
ASSEGGYYGYT
>12|TRBV4-2|once
ASSHPGTGVDYT
>12|TRBV7-9|-
ASSLRMGAGELF